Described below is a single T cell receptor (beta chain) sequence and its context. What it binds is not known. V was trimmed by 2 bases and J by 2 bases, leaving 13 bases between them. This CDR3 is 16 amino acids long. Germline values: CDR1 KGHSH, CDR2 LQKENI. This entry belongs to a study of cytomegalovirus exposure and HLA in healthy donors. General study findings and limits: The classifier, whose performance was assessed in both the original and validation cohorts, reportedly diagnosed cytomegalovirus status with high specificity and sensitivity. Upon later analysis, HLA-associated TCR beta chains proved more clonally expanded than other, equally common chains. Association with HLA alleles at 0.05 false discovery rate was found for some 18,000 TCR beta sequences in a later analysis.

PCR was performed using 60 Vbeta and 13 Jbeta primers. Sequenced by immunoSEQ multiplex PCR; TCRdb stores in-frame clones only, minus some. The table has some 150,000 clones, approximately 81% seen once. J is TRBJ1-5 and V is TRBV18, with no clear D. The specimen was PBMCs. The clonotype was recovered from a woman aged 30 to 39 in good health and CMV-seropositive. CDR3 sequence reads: CASSPRAGGGNQPQHF. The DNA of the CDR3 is TGTGCCAGCTCACCAAGGGCAGGAGGAGGCAATCAGCCCCAGCATTTT.